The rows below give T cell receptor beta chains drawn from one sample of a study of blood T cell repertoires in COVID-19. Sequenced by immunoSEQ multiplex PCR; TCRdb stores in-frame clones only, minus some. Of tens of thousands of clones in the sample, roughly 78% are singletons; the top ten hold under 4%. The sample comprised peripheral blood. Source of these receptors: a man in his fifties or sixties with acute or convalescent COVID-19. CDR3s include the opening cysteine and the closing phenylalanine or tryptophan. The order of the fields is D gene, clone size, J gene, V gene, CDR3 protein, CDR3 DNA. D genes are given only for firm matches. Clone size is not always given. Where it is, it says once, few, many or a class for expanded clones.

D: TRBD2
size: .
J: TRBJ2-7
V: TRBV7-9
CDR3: CASSLGGRNYEQYF
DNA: TGTGCCAGCAGCTTAGGCGGGAGGAACTACGAGCAGTACTTC

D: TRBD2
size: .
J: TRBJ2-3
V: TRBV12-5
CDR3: CASGSGLAGSTDTQYF
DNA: TGTGCTAGTGGTTCGGGACTAGCGGGGAGCACAGATACGCAGTATTTT

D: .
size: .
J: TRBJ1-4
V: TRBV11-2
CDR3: CASSLTDATNEKLFF
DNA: TGTGCCAGCAGCCTGACAGACGCAACTAATGAAAAACTGTTTTTT

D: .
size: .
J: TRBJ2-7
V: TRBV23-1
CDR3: CASSQCNREKVEQYF
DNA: TGCGCCAGCAGTCAATGTAACAGGGAGAAAGTAGAGCAGTACTTC

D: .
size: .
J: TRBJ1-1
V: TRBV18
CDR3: CASLSTGKNTEAFF
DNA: TGTGCCAGCTTATCAACGGGGAAGAACACTGAAGCTTTCTTT

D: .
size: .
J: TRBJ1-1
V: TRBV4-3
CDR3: CASSHSPGHQNTEAFF
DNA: TGCGCCAGCAGCCACTCGCCGGGACACCAGAACACTGAAGCTTTCTTT

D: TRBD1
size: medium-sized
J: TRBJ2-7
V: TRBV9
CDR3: CASSAQGVPYEQYF
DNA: TGTGCCAGCAGCGCACAGGGGGTTCCCTACGAGCAGTACTTC

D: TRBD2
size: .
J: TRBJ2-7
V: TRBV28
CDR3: CASSRTSGGSYEQYF
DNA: TGTGCCAGCAGCCGGACTAGCGGGGGTTCCTACGAGCAGTACTTC

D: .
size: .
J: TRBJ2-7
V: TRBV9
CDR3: CASSVWSAPYEQYF
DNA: TGTGCCAGCAGCGTGTGGAGTGCTCCCTACGAGCAGTACTTC

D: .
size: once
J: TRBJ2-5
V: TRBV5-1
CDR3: CASSLGQTQETQYF
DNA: TGCGCCAGCAGCTTGGGACAGACTCAAGAGACCCAGTACTTC

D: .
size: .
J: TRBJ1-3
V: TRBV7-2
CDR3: CASSLAGGASGNTIYF
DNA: TGTGCCAGCAGCTTAGCGGGCGGGGCCTCTGGAAACACCATATATTTT

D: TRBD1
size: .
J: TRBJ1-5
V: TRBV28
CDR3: CATSLRQGPNQPQHF
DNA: TGTGCCACATCGCTAAGACAGGGCCCCAATCAGCCCCAGCATTTT

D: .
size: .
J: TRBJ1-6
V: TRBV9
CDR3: CASSAFRGSGNSPLHF
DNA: TGTGCCAGCAGCGCTTTTAGGGGGTCGGGGAATTCACCCCTCCACTTT

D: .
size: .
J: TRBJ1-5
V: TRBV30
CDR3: CAWSTGSDQPQHF
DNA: TGTGCCTGGAGTACGGGTTCGGATCAGCCCCAGCATTTT

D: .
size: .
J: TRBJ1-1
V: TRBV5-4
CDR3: CASSSSPGDRYEAFF
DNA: TGTGCCAGCAGCTCGTCTCCAGGGGACCGATATGAAGCTTTCTTT

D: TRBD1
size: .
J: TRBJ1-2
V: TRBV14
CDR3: CASSALTGGNSYTF
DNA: TGTGCCAGCAGCGCATTGACAGGGGGGAATAGCTACACCTTC

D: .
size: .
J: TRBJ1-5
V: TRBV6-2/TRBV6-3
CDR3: CASSRGENQPQHF
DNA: TGTGCCAGCAGCCGGGGAGAAAATCAGCCCCAGCATTTT

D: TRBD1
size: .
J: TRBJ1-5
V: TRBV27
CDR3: CASGPTGYQPQHF
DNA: TGTGCCAGCGGACCGACAGGGTATCAGCCCCAGCATTTT

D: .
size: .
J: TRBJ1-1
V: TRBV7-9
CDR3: CASSLPRREAFF
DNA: TGTGCCAGCAGCCTTCCGAGGAGGGAAGCTTTCTTT

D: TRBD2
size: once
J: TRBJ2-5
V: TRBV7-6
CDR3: CASSLVPTSGGETQYF
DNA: TGTGCCAGCAGCTTAGTCCCTACTAGCGGGGGGGAGACCCAGTACTTC

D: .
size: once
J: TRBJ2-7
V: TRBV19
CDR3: CASSISNEQYF
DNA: TGTGCCAGTAGTATATCCAACGAGCAGTACTTC

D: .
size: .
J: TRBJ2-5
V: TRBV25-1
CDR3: CASSEARGQETQYF
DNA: TGTGCCAGCAGTGAAGCTCGGGGACAAGAGACCCAGTACTTC

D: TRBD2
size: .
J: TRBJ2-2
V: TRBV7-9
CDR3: CASSPVAGGQDTGELFF
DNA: TGTGCCAGCAGCCCCGTAGCGGGAGGGCAGGACACCGGGGAGCTGTTTTTT

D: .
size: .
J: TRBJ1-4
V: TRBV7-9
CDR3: CASSSYGATNEKLFF
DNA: TGTGCCAGCAGCTCCTACGGTGCAACTAATGAAAAACTGTTTTTT

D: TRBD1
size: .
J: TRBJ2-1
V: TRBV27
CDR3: CASRSDRGFYNEQFF
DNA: TGTGCCAGCAGGTCGGACAGGGGGTTCTACAATGAGCAGTTCTTC

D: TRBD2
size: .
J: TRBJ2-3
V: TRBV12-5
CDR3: CASGLSAGADTQYF
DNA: TGTGCTAGTGGTTTGTCGGCGGGGGCAGATACGCAGTATTTT

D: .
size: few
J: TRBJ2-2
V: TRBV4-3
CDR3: CASTRGMDTGELFF
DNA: TGCGCCAGCACTCGCGGGATGGACACCGGGGAGCTGTTTTTT

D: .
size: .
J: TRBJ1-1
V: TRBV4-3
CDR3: CASSQDRGGEAFF
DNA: TGCGCCAGCAGCCAAGATAGGGGGGGGGAAGCTTTCTTT

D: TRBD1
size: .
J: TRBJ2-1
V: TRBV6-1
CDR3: CASSELDRFDNEQFF
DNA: TGTGCCAGCAGTGAATTGGACAGGTTTGACAATGAGCAGTTCTTC

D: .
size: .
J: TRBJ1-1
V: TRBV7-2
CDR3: CASSFGQPNTEAFF
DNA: TGTGCCAGCAGCTTTGGACAGCCTAACACTGAAGCTTTCTTT

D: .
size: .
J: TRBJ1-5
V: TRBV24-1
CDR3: CATSDANQPQHF
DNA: TGTGCCACCAGTGATGCGAACCAGCCCCAGCATTTT

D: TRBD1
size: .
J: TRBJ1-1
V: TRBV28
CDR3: CASSPTDRGVQAFF
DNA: TGTGCCAGCAGTCCAACGGACAGGGGAGTTCAGGCTTTCTTT

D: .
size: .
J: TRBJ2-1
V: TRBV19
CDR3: CASSMRRGPSDEQFF
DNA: TGTGCCAGTAGTATGAGGAGAGGCCCGTCGGATGAGCAGTTCTTC

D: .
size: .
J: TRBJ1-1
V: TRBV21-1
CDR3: CASSRPRRDRNMNTEAFF
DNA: TGTGCCAGCAGCAGGCCACGACGGGACAGGAATATGAACACTGAAGCTTTCTTT

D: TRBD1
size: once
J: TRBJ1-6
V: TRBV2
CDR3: CATQGAGSPLHF
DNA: TGTGCCACACAGGGGGCGGGTTCACCCCTCCACTTT

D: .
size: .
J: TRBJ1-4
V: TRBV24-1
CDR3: CATSVGGNEKLFF
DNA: TGTGCCACCAGTGTTGGAGGGAATGAAAAACTGTTTTTT

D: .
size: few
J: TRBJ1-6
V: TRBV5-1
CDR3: CASSLDPGRALHF
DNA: TGCGCCAGCAGCTTGGACCCTGGGAGGGCCCTCCACTTT

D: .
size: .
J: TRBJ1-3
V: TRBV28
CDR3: CASRDISGNTIYF
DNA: TGTGCCAGCAGGGACATCTCTGGAAACACCATATATTTT

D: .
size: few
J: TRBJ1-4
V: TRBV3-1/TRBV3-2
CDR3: CASSQVGSSNEKLFF
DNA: TGTGCCAGCAGCCAAGTCGGGAGTTCTAATGAAAAACTGTTTTTT

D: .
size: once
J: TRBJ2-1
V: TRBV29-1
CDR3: CSVAGGSYNEQFF
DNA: TGCAGCGTGGCCGGGGGATCTTACAATGAGCAGTTCTTC